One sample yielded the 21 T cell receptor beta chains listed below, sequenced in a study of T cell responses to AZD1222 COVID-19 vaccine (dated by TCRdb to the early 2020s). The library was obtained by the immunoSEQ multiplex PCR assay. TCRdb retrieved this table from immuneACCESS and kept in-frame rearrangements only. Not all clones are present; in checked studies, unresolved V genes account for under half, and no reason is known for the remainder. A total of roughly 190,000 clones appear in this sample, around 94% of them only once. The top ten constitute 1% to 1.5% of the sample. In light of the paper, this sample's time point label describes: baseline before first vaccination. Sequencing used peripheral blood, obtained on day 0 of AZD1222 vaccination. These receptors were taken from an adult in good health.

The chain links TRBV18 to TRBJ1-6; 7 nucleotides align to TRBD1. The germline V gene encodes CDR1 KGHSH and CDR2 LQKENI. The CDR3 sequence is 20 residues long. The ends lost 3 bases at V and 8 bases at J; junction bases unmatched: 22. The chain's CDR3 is CASSPGLLRDRTTNYSPLHF. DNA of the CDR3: TGTGCCAGCTCACCTGGGCTGCTGAGGGACAGAACAACTAATTATTCACCCCTCCACTTT.

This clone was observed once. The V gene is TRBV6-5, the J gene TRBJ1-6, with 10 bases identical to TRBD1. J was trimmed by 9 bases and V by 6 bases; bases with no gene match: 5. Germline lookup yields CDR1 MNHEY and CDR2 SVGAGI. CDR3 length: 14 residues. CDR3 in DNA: TGTGCCAGCAGCTCGGGACAGGGGCTTTCACCCCTCCACTTT. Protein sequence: CASSSGQGLSPLHF.

DNA for the CDR3: TGCGCCAGCAGCTTGGCCGGTAGATTCCAAGAGACCCAGTACTTC. It codes for CASSLAGRFQETQYF. V is TRBV5-1 and J is TRBJ2-5; no firm D call. Trimming removed 0 bases from V and 1 base from J, with 10 bases in between. This CDR3 has 15 amino acids. The germline CDR1 and CDR2 sequences are SGHRS and YFSETQ.

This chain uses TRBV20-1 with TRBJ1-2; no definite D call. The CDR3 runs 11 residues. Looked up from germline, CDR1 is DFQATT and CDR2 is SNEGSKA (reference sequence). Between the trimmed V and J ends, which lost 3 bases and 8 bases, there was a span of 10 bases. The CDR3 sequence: CSARQSWGYTF. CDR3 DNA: TGCAGTGCTAGGCAATCCTGGGGCTACACCTTC.

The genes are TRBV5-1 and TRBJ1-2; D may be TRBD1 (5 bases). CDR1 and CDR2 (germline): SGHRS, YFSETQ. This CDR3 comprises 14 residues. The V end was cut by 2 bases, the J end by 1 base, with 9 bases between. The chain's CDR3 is CASSFGGFNYGYTF. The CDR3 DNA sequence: TGCGCCAGCAGCTTTGGGGGGTTTAACTATGGCTACACCTTC.

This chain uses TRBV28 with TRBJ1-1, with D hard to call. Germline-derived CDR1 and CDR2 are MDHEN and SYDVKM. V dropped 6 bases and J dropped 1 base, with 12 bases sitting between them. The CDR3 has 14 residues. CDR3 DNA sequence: TGTGCCAGCAGAACTCCGGACGGGAACACTGAAGCTTTCTTT. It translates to CASRTPDGNTEAFF.

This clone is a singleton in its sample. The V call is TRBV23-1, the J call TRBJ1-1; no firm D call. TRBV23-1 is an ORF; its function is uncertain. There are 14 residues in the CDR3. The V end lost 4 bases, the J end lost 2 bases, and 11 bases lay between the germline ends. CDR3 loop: CASSPPCENTEAFF. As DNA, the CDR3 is TGCGCCAGCAGTCCCCCCTGTGAAAACACTGAAGCTTTCTTT.

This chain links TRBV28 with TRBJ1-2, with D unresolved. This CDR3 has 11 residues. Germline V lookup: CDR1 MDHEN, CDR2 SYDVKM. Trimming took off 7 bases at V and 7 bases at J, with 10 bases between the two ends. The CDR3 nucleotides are TGTGCCAGCACTGCGGGCGTTGGCTACACCTTC. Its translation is CASTAGVGYTF.

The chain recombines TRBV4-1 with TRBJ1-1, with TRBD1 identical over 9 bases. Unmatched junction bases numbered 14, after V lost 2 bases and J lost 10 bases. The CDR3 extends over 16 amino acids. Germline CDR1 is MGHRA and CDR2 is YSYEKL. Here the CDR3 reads CASSQSGTGTGRGAFF. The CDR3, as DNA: TGCGCCAGCAGCCAAAGTGGGACCGGGACAGGGCGAGGAGCTTTCTTT.

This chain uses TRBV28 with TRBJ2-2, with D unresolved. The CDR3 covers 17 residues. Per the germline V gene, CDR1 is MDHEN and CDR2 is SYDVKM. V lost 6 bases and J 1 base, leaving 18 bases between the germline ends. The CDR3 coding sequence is TGTGCCAGCAGACCCCCGGGTTACCGACGGAACACCGGGGAGCTGTTTTTT. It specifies CASRPPGYRRNTGELFF. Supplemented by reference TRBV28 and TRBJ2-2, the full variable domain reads DVKVTQSSRYLVKRTGEKVFLECVQDMDHENMFWYRQDPGLGLRLIYFSYDVKMKEKGDIPEGYSVSREKKERFSLILESASTNQTSMYLCASRPPGYRRNTGELFFGEGSRLTVL.

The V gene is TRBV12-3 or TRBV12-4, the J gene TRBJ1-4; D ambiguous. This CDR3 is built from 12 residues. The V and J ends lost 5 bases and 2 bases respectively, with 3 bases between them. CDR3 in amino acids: CASSLTNEKLFF. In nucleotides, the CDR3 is TGTGCCAGCAGTCTGACTAATGAAAAACTGTTTTTT.

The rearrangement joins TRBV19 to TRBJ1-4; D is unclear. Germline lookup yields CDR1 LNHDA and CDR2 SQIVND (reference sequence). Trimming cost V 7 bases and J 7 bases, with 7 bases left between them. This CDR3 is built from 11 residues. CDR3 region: CASTQGEKLFF. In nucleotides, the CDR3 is TGTGCCAGTACCCAAGGTGAAAAACTGTTTTTT.

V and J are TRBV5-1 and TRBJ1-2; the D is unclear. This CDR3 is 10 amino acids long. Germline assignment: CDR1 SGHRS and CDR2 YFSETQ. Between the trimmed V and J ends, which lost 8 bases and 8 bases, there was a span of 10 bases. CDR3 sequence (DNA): TGCGCCAGTGGAGGAGACGGCTACACCTTC. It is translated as CASGGDGYTF.

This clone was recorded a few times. CDR3 bases: TGTGCCAGCAGTGAATCCGGGACTAAACAAGAGACCCAGTACTTC. Translating it yields CASSESGTKQETQYF. V usage is TRBV25-1 and J usage is TRBJ2-5, with TRBD2 identical over 7 bases. V shed 1 base and J 2 bases; nucleotides not matched to a gene: 4. The CDR3 sequence is 15 residues long. Germline loops: CDR1 MGHDK, CDR2 SYGVNS.

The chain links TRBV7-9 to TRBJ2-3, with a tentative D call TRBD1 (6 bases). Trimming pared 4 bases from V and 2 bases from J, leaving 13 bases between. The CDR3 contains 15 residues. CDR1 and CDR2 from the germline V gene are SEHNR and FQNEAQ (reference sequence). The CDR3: CASSSVRGTTDTQYF. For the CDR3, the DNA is TGTGCCAGCAGCTCAGTGAGGGGGACCACAGATACGCAGTATTTT.

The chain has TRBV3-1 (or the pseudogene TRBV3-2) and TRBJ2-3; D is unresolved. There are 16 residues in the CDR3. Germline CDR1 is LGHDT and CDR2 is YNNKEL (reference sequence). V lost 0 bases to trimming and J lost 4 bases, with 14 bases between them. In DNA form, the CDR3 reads TGTGCCAGCAGCCAAGATCCCAGCCCTAATCCAGATACGCAGTATTTT. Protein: CASSQDPSPNPDTQYF.

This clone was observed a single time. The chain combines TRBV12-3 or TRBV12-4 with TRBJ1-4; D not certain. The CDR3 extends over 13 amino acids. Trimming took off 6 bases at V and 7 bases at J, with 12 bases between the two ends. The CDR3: CASSPWEGEKLFF. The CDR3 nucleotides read TGTGCCAGCAGCCCATGGGAGGGTGAAAAACTGTTTTTT.

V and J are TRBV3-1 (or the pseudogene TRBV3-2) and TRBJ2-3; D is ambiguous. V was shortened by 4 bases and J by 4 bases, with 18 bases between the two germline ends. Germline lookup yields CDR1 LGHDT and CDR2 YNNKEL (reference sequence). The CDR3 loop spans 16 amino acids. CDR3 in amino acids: CASSPLGRPRADTQYF. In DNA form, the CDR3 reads TGTGCCAGCAGCCCCCTGGGTAGGCCCCGCGCAGATACGCAGTATTTT.

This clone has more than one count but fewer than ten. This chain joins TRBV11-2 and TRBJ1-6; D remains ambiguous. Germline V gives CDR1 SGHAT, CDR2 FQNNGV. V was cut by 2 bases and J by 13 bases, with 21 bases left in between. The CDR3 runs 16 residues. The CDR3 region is CASSLSGSGRNSPLHF. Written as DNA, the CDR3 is TGTGCCAGCAGCTTAAGTGGTTCGGGGAGGAACTCCCCCCTCCACTTT.

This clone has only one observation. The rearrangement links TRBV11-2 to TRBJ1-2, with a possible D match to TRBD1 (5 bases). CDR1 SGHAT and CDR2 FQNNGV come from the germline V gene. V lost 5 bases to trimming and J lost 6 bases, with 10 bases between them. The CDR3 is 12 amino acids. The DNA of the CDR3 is TGTGCCAGCAGCCAGCAAGGGGATGGCTACACCTTC. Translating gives CASSQQGDGYTF.

CDR3 sequence (DNA): TGTGCCAGCAGCGGGACAGGGGGCAAAAACATTCAGTACTTC. Translation gives CASSGTGGKNIQYF. The genes are TRBV2 and TRBJ2-4; 11 positions match TRBD1. V shed 6 bases, J shed 3 bases, and the junction held 1 base outside the gene matches. Germline V gene data show CDR1 as SNHLY and CDR2 as FYNNEI. CDR3 length: 14 residues.